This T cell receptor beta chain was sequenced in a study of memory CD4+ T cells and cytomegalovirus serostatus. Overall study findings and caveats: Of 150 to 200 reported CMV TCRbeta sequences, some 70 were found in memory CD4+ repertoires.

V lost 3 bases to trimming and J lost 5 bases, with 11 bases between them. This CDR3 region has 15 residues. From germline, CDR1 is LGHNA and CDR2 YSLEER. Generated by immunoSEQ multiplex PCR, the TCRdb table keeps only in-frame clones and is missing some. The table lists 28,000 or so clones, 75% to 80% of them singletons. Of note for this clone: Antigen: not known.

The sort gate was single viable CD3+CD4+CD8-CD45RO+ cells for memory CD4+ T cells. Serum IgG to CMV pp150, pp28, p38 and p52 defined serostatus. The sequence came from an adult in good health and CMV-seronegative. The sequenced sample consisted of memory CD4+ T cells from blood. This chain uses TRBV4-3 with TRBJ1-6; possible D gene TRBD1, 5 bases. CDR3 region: CASSQRGQDNSPLHF. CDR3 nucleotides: TGCGCCAGCAGCCAGCGGGGCCAGGATAATTCACCCCTCCACTTT.